This T cell receptor (beta chain) appears in the sequencing data of a study of cytomegalovirus exposure and HLA in healthy donors. At the level of the study: Sequencing of 150 million to 200 million T cells in an earlier analysis found 95 million to 120 million unique TCR beta sequences.

This PCR relied on a set of 60 Vbeta primers and 13 Jbeta primers. Profiled with immunoSEQ multiplex PCR; TCRdb holds only in-frame clones, not every one. The sample holds 50,000 to 65,000 clones, roughly 85% seen once. This CDR3 is 15 amino acids long. The germline gives CDR1 MGHRA, CDR2 YSYEKL. The V and J ends lost 1 base and 0 bases respectively, with 9 bases between them. General study points: Near-uniform donor sequencing depth was presumed by presence/absence analyses.

As concerns this clone: No antigen is known for it.

This sequence originates from a woman between 18 and 29 years old in good health and CMV-seronegative. The chain carries TRBV4-1 and TRBJ1-2; no clear D. The material sequenced was PBMCs. CDR3 residues: CASSQVFNTNYGYTF. The CDR3 DNA follows: TGCGCCAGCAGCCAAGTATTCAACACTAACTATGGCTACACCTTC.